This TCR beta chain was observed in a study of identical twins. Template switching created a universal primer site, and the cDNA included unique molecular identifiers. Via MiXCR, TCRdb re-called the 5' RACE reads, giving one row per CDR3 protein. Seen here are 1,800,000 or so distinct CDR3 sequences, roughly a third observed once, and the top ten hold under 0.35%. V was trimmed by 4 bases and J by 3 bases, leaving 7 bases between them. This CDR3 contains 13 residues. This clonotype was observed a few times. This sequence was found in a newborn girl in good health. The rearrangement joins TRBV12-3 or TRBV12-4 to TRBJ2-1; no reliable D call. Material for sequencing was cord blood. For the CDR3, the DNA is TGTGCCAGCAGTTCCCACATCTACAATGAGCAGTTCTTC. Amino acids: CASSSHIYNEQFF.